The entry below gives a single T cell receptor beta chain sequence along with its context. Its antigen is still unknown. No base qualities exist here, and no much larger clone lies one base off it. The record originates from a study of blood T cell repertoires in COVID-19 (dated by TCRdb to about 2020). Broadly, across the study: The collaborator samples originated in the United States, Italy and Spain and spanned the acute and convalescent phases of COVID-19. The sample metadata nearly always contained a de-identified subject ID, COVID-19 status, age in years and sex. Subjects who had been exposed to COVID-19, were actively infected with it, or had recovered from it provided the deeply sampled blood TCRbeta repertoires that made up the dataset. A freely available public database, intended as a resource for researchers studying the immune response to SARS-CoV-2, is where the repertoires were released. HLA class I and class II types, where available, came from metadata supplied by the sample provider rather than from assay-based typing. The material from the prospective study consisted of cDNA or gDNA derived from T cells, B-cell-depleted T cells, or PBMCs. The samples were drawn from two sources: the first 160 participants of the ongoing ImmuneRACE study, and 1,254 subjects contributed by 6 global collaborators. What the study reported, not specific to this receptor: How much clinical and demographic metadata was included differed by source and by participant, and the metadata was provided uncurated.

TCRbeta CDR3 regions were amplified from genomic DNA using the immunoSEQ Assay, a bias-controlled multiplex PCR. In the original analysis: Nucleated cell counts per sample were estimated from amplification of reference gene primers within the assay. To quantify the absolute abundance of each unique TCRbeta CDR3 rearrangement, sequence reads were collapsed and filtered. For each sample, productive Simpson clonality was calculated as the square root of Simpson's diversity index over productive rearrangements. TCRdb limited this immuneACCESS table to in-frame rearrangements with V and J called. A share of clones is missing; checked studies link under half to unresolved V genes, and the rest is unexplained. For V, J and clone size, that table is used; D and trimming come from the DNA. This sample gives about 64,000 clones in total; 75% to 85% of them show up just once. The ten most abundant clones make up roughly 12% of the sample.

Each collaborating institution followed its own protocols to collect whole blood in K2EDTA tubes. For TCRbeta analysis, collaborators shipped samples in one of three forms: frozen whole blood, isolated PBMCs, or DNA extracted from either of those sample types. The clonotype was recovered from a human donor in a cohort sampled during active COVID-19. What was sequenced was peripheral blood.

The nucleotides read TGTGCCAGCAGTTATCTCCAGTTGACTGGGGCCAACGTCCTGACTTTC. Translated, it gives CASSYLQLTGANVLTF. The sequence joins TRBV6-5 to TRBJ2-6, with no D gene named confidently. The CDR3, from cysteine to phenylalanine, totals 16 residues. The sequence is cut down to CDR3 DNA, 48 bases in frame from base 1. Taken from the germline V gene, the CDR1 and CDR2 loops are MNHEY and SVGAGI. V loses 3 bases, J loses 2 bases, and the germline ends lie 11 bases apart.